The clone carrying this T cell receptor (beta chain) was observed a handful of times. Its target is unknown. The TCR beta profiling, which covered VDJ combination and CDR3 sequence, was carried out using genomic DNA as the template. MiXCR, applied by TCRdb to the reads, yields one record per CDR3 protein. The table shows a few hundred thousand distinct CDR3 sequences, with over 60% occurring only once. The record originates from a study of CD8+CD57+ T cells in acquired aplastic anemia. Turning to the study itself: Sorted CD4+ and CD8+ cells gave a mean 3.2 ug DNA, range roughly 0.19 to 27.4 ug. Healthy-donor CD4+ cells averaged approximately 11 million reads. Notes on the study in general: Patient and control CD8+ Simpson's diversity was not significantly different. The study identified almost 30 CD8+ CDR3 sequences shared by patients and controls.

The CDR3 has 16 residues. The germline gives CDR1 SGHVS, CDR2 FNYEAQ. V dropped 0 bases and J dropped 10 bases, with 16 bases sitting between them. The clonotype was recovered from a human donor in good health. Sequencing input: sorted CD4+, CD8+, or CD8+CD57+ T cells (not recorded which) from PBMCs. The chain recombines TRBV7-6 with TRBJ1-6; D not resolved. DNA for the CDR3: TGTGCCAGCAGCTTAGCGCCAGGCGCTCGCAGCTCACCCCTCCACTTT. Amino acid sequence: CASSLAPGARSSPLHF.